A selection of T cell receptor beta chains follows, all from one sample in a study of shared clonotypes between healthy human individuals. The data were produced by immunoSEQ multiplex PCR, yet TCRdb's version contains in-frame clones alone and is incomplete. The sample consists of about 600,000 clones, approximately 97% of them appearing once. The sample comprised naive CD4+ T cells sorted from blood. These receptors were taken from a woman aged 25 to 39 in good health. Each CDR3 is given with its conserved first and last residue. A D gene is named only where the DNA matches it firmly. The size of a clone is reported for some rows only, either as once, few or many, or as a class for expanded clones.

clone size,D gene,J gene,V gene,CDR3 DNA,CDR3 protein
-,-,TRBJ2-2,TRBV7-3,TGTGCCAGCAGCCCTCCGTCTTCCACCGGGGAGCTGTTTTTT,CASSPPSSTGELFF
once,-,TRBJ2-7,TRBV9,TGTGCCAGCAGCGGCCGGGACGGAGACTACGAGCAGTACTTC,CASSGRDGDYEQYF
-,TRBD1,TRBJ1-2,TRBV28,TGTGCCAGCAGTCGACAGGGGGTGGGCTATGGCTACACCTTC,CASSRQGVGYGYTF
once,TRBD2,TRBJ2-5,TRBV5-4,TGTGCCAGCAGCCGGGAGGTCGGGAAAGAGACCCAGTACTTC,CASSREVGKETQYF
-,-,TRBJ2-7,TRBV5-6,TGTGCCAGCAGCTTGGAGGTGAGCTACGAGCAGTACTTC,CASSLEVSYEQYF
-,TRBD2,TRBJ2-5,TRBV6-1,TGTGCCAGCAGTGAAGTATCCTGGACTAGCGGGAGGCGACAAGAGACCCAGTACTTC,CASSEVSWTSGRRQETQYF
-,-,TRBJ2-7,TRBV29-1,TGCAGCGCTCAAAGCCCGGGATCCACCTACGAGCAGTACTTC,CSAQSPGSTYEQYF
-,-,TRBJ1-5,TRBV6-1,TGTGCCAGCAGTGAAGCCCCAGGCAATCAGCCCCAGCATTTT,CASSEAPGNQPQHF
few,-,TRBJ2-1,TRBV7-9,TGTGCCAGCAGCTTCGACAGTTACAATGAGCAGTTCTTC,CASSFDSYNEQFF
-,-,TRBJ2-7,TRBV25-1,TGTGCCAGCAGAGGGGCCTCCTACGAGCAGTACTTC,CASRGASYEQYF
-,-,TRBJ2-5,TRBV7-9,TGTGCCAGCAGCTCACAGGCATTAGGAGAGACCCAGTACTTC,CASSSQALGETQYF
-,TRBD1,TRBJ1-5,TRBV28,TGTGCCAGCAGCCCGAACCGGCAGGGGGCCCGTGGGGCTTACCAGCCCCAGCATTTT,CASSPNRQGARGAYQPQHF
once,-,TRBJ2-1,TRBV5-1,TGCGCCAGCAGCTTGGGACTTAACCCTTCCTACAATGAGCAGTTCTTC,CASSLGLNPSYNEQFF
-,-,TRBJ2-3,TRBV11-3,TGTGCCAGCAGCTTAGAGGATCAGACGCAGTATTTT,CASSLEDQTQYF
-,-,TRBJ2-1,TRBV7-2,TGTGCCAGCAGCTTCAAGTGGACATTGGAGCAGTTCTTC,CASSFKWTLEQFF
-,TRBD1,TRBJ2-1,TRBV28,TGTGCCAGCAGGCCCGGGACAGACTACAATGAGCAGTTCTTC,CASRPGTDYNEQFF
-,-,TRBJ2-5,TRBV20-1,TGCAGTGCTTCCGGGAGAGAGACCCAGTACTTC,CSASGRETQYF
-,-,TRBJ1-1,TRBV2,TGTGCCAGCATTCTGACAGCCATAGTTCTCGAAGCTTTCTTT,CASILTAIVLEAFF
-,-,TRBJ1-3,TRBV5-1,TGCGCCAGCAGCTTGGAAGGGACCCACTCTGGAAACACCATATATTTT,CASSLEGTHSGNTIYF
once,TRBD2,TRBJ2-3,TRBV5-1,TGCGCCAGCAGCCCCCGAGCGGGAGGTCCCACAGATACGCAGTATTTT,CASSPRAGGPTDTQYF
-,-,TRBJ2-1,TRBV5-1,TGCGCCAGCAGCTTGACAGTGAATGAGCAGTTCTTC,CASSLTVNEQFF
-,TRBD2,TRBJ2-1,TRBV2,TGTGCCAGCAGTGAGTTTGGCGGGAGGACCTACAATGAGCAGTTCTTC,CASSEFGGRTYNEQFF
-,-,TRBJ2-1,TRBV28,TGTGCCAGCAGTTTAAGCCGCCAGGAGCAGTTCTTC,CASSLSRQEQFF
-,-,TRBJ2-1,TRBV30,TGTGCCTGGAGTCCTACCCTTGAGCAGTTCTTC,CAWSPTLEQFF
-,-,TRBJ2-2,TRBV25-1,TGTGCCAGCAGTGAATGGGGGGACACCGGGGAGCTGTTTTTT,CASSEWGDTGELFF
-,-,TRBJ2-4,TRBV6-1,TGTGCCAGCAGTGACGCGACGTCCCTAGCCAAAAACATTCAGTACTTC,CASSDATSLAKNIQYF
-,TRBD1,TRBJ1-5,TRBV19,TGTGCCAGTAGTCAACGGGACAGGGGGTTGGGACAGCCCCAGCATTTT,CASSQRDRGLGQPQHF
-,-,TRBJ2-2,TRBV11-3,TGTGCCAGCAGCTTAAGCCCCTCGGGGGATAACACCGGGGAGCTGTTTTTT,CASSLSPSGDNTGELFF
-,TRBD2,TRBJ2-3,TRBV14,TGTGCCAGCAGCCAAGTAGCGGGGCCTAGCACAGATACGCAGTATTTT,CASSQVAGPSTDTQYF
-,-,TRBJ2-3,TRBV7-7,TGTGCCAGCAGCTTAGCCCTAGGAATGGATACGCAGTATTTT,CASSLALGMDTQYF
-,TRBD2,TRBJ2-3,TRBV4-1,TGCGCCAGCAGTAAAGCGGGAGGGCCGAACACAGATACGCAGTATTTT,CASSKAGGPNTDTQYF
-,-,TRBJ2-7,TRBV5-1,TGCGCCAGCAGCTTGGACGTTCGGGGCGAGCAGTACTTC,CASSLDVRGEQYF
once,TRBD2,TRBJ2-7,TRBV28,TGTGCCAGCAGTTTACCCGGACTAGCCGGAGCCTACGAGCAGTACTTC,CASSLPGLAGAYEQYF